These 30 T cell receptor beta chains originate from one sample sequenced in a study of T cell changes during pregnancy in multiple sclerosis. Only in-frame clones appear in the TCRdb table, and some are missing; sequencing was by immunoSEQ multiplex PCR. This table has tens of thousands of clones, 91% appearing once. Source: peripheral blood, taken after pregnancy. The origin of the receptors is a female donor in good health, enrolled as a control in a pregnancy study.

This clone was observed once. CDR3 sequence (DNA): TGTGCCATCAGTGAGTCGGGACAGGGGGCCTATGGCTACACCTTC. It specifies CAISESGQGAYGYTF. This rearrangement joins TRBV10-3 to TRBJ1-2; 12 bases are a match to TRBD1. The CDR3 is 15 residues long. In germline, CDR1 is ENHRY, CDR2 SYGVKD. V lost 0 bases and J lost 4; bases outside the gene matches: 0.

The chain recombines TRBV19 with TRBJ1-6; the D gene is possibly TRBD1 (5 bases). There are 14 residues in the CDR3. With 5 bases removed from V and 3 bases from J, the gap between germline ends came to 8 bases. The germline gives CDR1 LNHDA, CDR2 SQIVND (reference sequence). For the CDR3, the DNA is TGTGCCAGTAGTTCCAGGGACTATAATTCACCCCTCCACTTT. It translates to CASSSRDYNSPLHF.

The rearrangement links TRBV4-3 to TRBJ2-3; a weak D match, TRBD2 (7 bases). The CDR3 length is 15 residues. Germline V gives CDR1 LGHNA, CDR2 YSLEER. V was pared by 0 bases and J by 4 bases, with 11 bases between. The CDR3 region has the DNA TGCGCCAGCAGCCAAGAGGGGGGGCGATCAGATACGCAGTATTTT. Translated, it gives CASSQEGGRSDTQYF.

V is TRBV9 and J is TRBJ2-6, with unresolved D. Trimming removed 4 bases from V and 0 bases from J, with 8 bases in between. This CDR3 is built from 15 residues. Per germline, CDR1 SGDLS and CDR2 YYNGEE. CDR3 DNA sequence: TGTGCCAGCAGCCGAGCTTTCTCTGGGGCCAACGTCCTGACTTTC. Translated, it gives CASSRAFSGANVLTF.

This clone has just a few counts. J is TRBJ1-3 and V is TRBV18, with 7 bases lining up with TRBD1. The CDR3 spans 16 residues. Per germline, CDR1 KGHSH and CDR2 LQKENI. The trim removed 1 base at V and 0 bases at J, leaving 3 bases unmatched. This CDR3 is CASSPRGDSSGNTIYF. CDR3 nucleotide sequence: TGTGCCAGCTCACCACGGGGGGACAGCTCTGGAAACACCATATATTTT.

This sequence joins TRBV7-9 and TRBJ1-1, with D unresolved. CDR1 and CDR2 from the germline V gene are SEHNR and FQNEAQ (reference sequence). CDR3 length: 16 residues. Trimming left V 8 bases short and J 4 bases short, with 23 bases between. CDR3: CASFRSIGGISTEAFF. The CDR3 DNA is TGTGCCAGCTTCAGGAGCATCGGAGGAATAAGCACTGAAGCTTTCTTT.

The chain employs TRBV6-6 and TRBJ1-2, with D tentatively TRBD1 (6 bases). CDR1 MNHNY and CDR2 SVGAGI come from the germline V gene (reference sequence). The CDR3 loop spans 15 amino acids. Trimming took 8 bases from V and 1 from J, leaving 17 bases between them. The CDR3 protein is CASFGGTYFNYGYTF. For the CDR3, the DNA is TGTGCCAGCTTCGGGGGGACATACTTTAACTATGGCTACACCTTC.

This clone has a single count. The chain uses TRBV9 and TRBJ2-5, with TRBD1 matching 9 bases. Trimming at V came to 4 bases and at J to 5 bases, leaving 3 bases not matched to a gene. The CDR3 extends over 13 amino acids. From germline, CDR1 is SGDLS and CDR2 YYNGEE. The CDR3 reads CASSPGQGETQYF. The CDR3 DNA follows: TGTGCCAGCAGCCCGGGACAGGGTGAGACCCAGTACTTC. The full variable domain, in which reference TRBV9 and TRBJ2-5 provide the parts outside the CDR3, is DSGVTQTPKHLITATGQRVTLRCSPRSGDLSVYWYQQSLDQGLQFLIQYYNGEERAKGNILERFSAQQFPDLHSELNLSSLELGDSALYFCASSPGQGETQYFGPGTRLLVL.

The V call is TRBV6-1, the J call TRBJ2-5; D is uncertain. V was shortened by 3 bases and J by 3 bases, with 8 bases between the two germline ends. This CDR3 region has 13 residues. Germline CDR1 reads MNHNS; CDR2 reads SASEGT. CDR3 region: CASSETHKETQYF. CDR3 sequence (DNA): TGTGCCAGCAGTGAGACTCACAAAGAGACCCAGTACTTC.

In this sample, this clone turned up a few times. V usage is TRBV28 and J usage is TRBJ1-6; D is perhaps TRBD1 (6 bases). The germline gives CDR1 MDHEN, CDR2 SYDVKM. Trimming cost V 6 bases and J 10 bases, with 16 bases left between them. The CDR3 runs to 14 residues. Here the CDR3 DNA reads TGTGCCAGCAGCCCTACAGGGCTTGGATCACCCCTCCACTTT. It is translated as CASSPTGLGSPLHF.

The CDR3 DNA is TGCGCCAGCAGCCAAGAGCAAGCAAGGGAGGCTTTCTTT. Protein: CASSQEQAREAFF. This chain joins TRBV4-1 and TRBJ1-1; no reliable D call. The CDR3 is 13 residues long. Trimming shortened V by 0 bases and J by 11 bases, and 13 bases separated the two germline ends. Germline CDR1 is MGHRA and CDR2 is YSYEKL.

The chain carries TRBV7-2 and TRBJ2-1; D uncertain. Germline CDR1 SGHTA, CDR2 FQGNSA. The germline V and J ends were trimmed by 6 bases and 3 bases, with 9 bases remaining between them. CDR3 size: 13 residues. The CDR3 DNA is TGTGCCAGCAGTCTTAATTTCTACAATGAGCAGTTCTTC. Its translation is CASSLNFYNEQFF.

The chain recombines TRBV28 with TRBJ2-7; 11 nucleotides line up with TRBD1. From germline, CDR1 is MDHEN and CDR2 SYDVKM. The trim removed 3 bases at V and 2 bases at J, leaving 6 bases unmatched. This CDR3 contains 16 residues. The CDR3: CASSFLRDRGAYEQYF. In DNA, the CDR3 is TGTGCCAGCAGTTTCCTCCGGGACAGGGGGGCCTACGAGCAGTACTTC.

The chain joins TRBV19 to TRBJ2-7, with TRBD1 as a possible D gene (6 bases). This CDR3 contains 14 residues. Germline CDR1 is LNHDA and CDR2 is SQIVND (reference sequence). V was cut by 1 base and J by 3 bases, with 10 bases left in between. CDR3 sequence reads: CASSIGTVGYEQYF. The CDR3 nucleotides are TGTGCCAGTAGTATAGGGACAGTAGGCTACGAGCAGTACTTC.

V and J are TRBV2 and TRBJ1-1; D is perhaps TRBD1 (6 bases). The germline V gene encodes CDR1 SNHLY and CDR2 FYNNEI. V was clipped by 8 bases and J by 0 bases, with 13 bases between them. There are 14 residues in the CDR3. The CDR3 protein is CASGDNRLNTEAFF. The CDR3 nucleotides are TGTGCCAGCGGGGACAATCGTTTGAACACTGAAGCTTTCTTT.

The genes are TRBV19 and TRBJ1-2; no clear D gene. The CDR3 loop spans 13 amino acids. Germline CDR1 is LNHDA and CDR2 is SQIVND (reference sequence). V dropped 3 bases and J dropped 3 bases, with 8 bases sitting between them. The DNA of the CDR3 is TGTGCCAGTAGTATGGTTCCAGACTATGGCTACACCTTC. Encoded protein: CASSMVPDYGYTF.

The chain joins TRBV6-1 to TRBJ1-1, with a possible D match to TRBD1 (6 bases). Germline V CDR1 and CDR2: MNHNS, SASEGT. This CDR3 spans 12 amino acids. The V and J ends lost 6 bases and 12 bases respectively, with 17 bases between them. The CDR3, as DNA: TGTGCCAGCAGAATCCTAGGCAGGGACACTTTCTTT. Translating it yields CASRILGRDTFF.

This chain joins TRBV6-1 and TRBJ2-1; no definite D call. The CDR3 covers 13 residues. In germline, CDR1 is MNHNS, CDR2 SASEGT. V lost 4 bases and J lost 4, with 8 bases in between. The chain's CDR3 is CASSGQLYNEQFF. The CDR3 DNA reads TGTGCCAGCAGTGGCCAGTTGTACAATGAGCAGTTCTTC.

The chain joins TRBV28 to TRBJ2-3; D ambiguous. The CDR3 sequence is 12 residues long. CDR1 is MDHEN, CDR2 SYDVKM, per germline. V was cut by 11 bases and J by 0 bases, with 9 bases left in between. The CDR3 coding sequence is TGTGCCGTACGAGAAAGCACAGATACGCAGTATTTT. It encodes CAVRESTDTQYF.

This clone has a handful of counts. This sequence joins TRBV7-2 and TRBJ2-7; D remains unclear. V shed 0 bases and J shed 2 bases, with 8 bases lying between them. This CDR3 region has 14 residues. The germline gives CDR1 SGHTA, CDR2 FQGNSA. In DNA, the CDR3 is TGTGCCAGCAGCTTAGCGGGCAGAACCTACGAGCAGTACTTC. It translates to CASSLAGRTYEQYF.

CDR3 sequence: CASSFSPRESGELFF. CDR3 nucleotides: TGCGCCAGCAGCTTTTCCCCACGTGAGTCCGGGGAGCTGTTTTTT. The J gene is TRBJ2-2, the V gene TRBV5-1, with unresolved D. The germline CDR1 and CDR2 sequences are SGHRS and YFSETQ. The CDR3 length is 15 residues. V was clipped by 2 bases and J by 6 bases, with 14 bases between them.

The CDR3 is CASSTTKRGVSYNEQFF. The CDR3 region has the DNA TGTGCCAGCAGCACGACTAAGCGGGGGGTTTCCTACAATGAGCAGTTCTTC. This chain connects TRBV5-4 to TRBJ2-1; 9 nucleotides agree with TRBD2. The CDR3 loop spans 17 amino acids. Germline trimming cut 4 bases from V and 1 base from J; bases unmatched to any gene: 9. Germline lookup yields CDR1 SGHNT and CDR2 YYREEE (reference sequence). Variable domain in full (rest from reference TRBV5-4 and TRBJ2-1): ETGVTQSPTHLIKTRGQQVTLRCSSQSGHNTVSWYQQALGQGPQFIFQYYREEENGRGNFPPRFSGLQFPNYSSELNVNALELDDSALYLCASSTTKRGVSYNEQFFGPGTRLTVL.

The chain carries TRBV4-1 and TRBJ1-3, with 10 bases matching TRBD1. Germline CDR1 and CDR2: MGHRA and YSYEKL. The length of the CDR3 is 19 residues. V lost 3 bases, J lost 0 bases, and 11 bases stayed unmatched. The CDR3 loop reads CASSQPRGQGPSSGNTIYF. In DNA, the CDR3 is TGCGCCAGCAGCCAGCCCAGGGGACAGGGGCCAAGCTCTGGAAACACCATATATTTT.

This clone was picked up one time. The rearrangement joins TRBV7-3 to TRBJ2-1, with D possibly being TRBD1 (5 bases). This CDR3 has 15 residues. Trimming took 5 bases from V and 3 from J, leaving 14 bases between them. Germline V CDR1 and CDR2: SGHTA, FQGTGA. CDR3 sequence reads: CASSLGDRDYNEQFF. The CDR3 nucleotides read TGTGCCAGCAGCCTAGGGGATAGGGACTACAATGAGCAGTTCTTC.

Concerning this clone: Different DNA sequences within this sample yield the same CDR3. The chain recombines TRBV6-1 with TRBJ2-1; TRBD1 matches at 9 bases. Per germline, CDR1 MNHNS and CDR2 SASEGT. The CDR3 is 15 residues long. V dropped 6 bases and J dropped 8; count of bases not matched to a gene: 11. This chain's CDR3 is CASSLKGQGVHEQFF. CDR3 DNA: TGTGCCAGCAGCCTCAAGGGACAGGGAGTCCATGAGCAGTTCTTC.

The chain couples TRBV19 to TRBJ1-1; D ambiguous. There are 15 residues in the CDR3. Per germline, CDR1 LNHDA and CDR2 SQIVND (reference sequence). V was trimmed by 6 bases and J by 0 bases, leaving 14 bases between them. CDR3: CASRVPGILNTEAFF. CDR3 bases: TGTGCCAGTAGAGTCCCGGGAATTTTGAACACTGAAGCTTTCTTT.

CDR3 nucleotides: TGTGCCAGCAGCTTCCCTAGCGGGGCAGTGAAGACCCAGTACTTC. Translating gives CASSFPSGAVKTQYF. V usage is TRBV5-6 and J usage is TRBJ2-5; 9 bases fit TRBD2. The germline gives CDR1 SGHDT, CDR2 YYEEEE. The CDR3 spans 15 residues. J gave up 6 bases and V 2 bases, and 8 bases lay outside the gene matches.

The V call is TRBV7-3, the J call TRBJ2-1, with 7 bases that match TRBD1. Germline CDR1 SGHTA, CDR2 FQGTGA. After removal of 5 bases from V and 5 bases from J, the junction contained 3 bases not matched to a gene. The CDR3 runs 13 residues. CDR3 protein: CASSPGTDNEQFF. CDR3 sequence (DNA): TGTGCCAGCAGCCCCGGGACAGACAATGAGCAGTTCTTC.

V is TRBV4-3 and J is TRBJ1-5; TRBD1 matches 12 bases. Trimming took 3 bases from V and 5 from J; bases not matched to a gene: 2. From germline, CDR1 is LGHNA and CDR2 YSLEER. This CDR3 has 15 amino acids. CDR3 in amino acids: CASSQGTGGHQPQHF. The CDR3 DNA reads TGCGCCAGCAGCCAGGGGACAGGGGGCCATCAGCCCCAGCATTTT.

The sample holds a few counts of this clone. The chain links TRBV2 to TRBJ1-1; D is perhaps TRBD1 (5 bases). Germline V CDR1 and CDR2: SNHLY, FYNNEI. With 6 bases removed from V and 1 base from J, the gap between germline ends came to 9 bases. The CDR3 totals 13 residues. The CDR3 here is CASSRDSNTEAFF. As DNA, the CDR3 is TGTGCCAGCAGCCGGGACTCGAACACTGAAGCTTTCTTT.